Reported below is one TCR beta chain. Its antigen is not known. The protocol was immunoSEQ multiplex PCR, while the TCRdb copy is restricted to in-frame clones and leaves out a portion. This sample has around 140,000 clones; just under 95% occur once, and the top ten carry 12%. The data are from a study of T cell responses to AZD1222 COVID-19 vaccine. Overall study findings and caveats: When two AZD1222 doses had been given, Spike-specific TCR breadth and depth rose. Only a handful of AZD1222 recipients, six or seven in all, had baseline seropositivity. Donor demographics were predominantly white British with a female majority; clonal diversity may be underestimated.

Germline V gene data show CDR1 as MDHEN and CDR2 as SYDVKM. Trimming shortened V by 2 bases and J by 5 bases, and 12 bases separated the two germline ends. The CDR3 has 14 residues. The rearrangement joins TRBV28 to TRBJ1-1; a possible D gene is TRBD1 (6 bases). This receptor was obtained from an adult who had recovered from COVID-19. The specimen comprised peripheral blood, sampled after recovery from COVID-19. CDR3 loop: CASSLPQGKTEAFF. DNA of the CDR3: TGTGCCAGCAGTTTACCCCAGGGGAAGACTGAAGCTTTCTTT.